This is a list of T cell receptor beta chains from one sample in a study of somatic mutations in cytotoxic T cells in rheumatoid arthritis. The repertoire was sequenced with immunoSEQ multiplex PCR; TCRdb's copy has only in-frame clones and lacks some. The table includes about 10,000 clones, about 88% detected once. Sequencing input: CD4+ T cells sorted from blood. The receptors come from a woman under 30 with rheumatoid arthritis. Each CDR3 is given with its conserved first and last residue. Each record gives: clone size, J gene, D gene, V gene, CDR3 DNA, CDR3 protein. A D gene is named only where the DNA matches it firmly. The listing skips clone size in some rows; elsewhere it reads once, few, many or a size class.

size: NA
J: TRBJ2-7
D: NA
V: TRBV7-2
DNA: TGTGCCAGCAGCTCCGCCGGGCTCGCGGGAGAGCAGTACTTC
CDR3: CASSSAGLAGEQYF

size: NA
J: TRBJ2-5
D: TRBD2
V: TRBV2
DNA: TGTGCCAGCACCTCTGAGCGCGGGGGGGAGACCCAGTACTTC
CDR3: CASTSERGGETQYF

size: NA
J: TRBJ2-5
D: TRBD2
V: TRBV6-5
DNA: TGTGCCAGCACCCATTCGGGGGGAGTCGTGGAGACCCAGTACTTC
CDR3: CASTHSGGVVETQYF

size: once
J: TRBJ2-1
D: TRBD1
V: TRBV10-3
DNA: TGTGCCATCACCTGGGACAGGTCTTACAATGAGCAGTTCTTC
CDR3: CAITWDRSYNEQFF

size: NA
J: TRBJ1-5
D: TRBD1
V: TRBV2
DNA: TGTGCCAGCAGTGATTTTGGACAGGGGGTCAATCAGCCCCAGCATTTT
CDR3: CASSDFGQGVNQPQHF

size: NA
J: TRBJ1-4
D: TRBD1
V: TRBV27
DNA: TGTGCCAGCTTATTCCGGGACAGGAATGAAAAACTGTTTTTT
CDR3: CASLFRDRNEKLFF

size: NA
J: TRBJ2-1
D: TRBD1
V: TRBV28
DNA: TGTGCCAGCAGTCCCCCCAGCGGACAGGGGCGGAATGAGCAGTTCTTC
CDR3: CASSPPSGQGRNEQFF

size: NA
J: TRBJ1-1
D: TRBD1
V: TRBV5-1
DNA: TGCGCCAGCTTGAGGGAACAGGGGGCTACTGAAGCTTTCTTT
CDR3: CASLREQGATEAFF

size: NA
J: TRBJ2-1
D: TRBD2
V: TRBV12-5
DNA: TGTGCTAGTGGATCCTCTCAGCTAGCGGGGGAGCAGTTCTTC
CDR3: CASGSSQLAGEQFF

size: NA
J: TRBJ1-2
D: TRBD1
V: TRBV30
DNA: TGTGCCTGGATGTACACTGGGACAGGGCCGGGTGGCTACACCTTC
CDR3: CAWMYTGTGPGGYTF

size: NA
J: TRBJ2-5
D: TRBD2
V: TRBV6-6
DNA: TGTGCCAGCGCGGGGGGCTGGGAGGAGACCCAGTACTTC
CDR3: CASAGGWEETQYF

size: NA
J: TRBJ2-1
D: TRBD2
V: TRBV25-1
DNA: TGTGCCAGCAGTGAATACGGGACTAGCGGGAGGGCCGGGCATGAGCAGTTCTTC
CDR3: CASSEYGTSGRAGHEQFF

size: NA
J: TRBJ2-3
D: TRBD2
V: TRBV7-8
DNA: TGTGCCAGCAGCTTAACTAGCGGGGGGTATGAATCTAGCACAGATACGCAGTATTTT
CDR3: CASSLTSGGYESSTDTQYF

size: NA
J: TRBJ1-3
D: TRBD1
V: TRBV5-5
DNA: TGTGCCAGCAGCTTCGAGACAGGGGGAAACACCATATATTTT
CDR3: CASSFETGGNTIYF

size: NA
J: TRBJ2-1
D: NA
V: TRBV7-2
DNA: TGTGCCAGCAGCTTACAGGGAGGGGATCTTAGGGGGTACAATGAGCAGTTCTTC
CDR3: CASSLQGGDLRGYNEQFF

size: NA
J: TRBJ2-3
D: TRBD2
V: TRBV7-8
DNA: TGTGCCAGCAGAACAAGCGGGAGGACCACAGATACGCAGTATTTT
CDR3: CASRTSGRTTDTQYF

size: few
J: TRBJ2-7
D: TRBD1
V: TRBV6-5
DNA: TGTGCCAGCAAAAGGGGACAGGGATCCTACGAGCAGTACTTC
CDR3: CASKRGQGSYEQYF

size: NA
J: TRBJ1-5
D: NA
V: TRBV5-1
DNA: TGCGCCAGCAGCCCAGAAGGGGATATAATGCAGCCCCAGCATTTT
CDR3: CASSPEGDIMQPQHF

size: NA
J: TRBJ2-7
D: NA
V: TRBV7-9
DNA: TGTGCCAGCAGCTTACCGGGTACAGGGCGAGTCGAGCAGTACTTC
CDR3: CASSLPGTGRVEQYF

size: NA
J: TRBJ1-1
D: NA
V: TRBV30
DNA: TGTGGGGGCGGCAGGGAGGCAACTGAAGCTTTCTTT
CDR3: CGGGREATEAFF

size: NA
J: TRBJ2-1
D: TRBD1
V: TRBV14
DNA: TGTGCCAGCAGCCCGCCCCACAGGGGGAAGTACAATGAGCAGTTCTTC
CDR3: CASSPPHRGKYNEQFF

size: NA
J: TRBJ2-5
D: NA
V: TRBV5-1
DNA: TGCGCCAGCAGCTTGGAGGGCAGGGAAGGCCAGTACTTC
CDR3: CASSLEGREGQYF

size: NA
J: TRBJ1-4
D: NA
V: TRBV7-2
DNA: TGTGCCAGCAGGTCTCGGGCAACTAATGAAAAACTGTTTTTT
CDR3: CASRSRATNEKLFF

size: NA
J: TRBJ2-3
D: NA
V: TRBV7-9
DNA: TGTGCCAGCAGCCCATCCCCGAGGAATACGCAGTATTTT
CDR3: CASSPSPRNTQYF

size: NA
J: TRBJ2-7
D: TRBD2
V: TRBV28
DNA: TGTGCCAGCAGTGCACGACTAGCGGGGAAGACCTACGAGCAGTACTTC
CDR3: CASSARLAGKTYEQYF

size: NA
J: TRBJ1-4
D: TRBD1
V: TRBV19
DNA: TGTGCCAGTAGTGTTCGCCGGGACAGGTTGGAAAAACTGTTTTTT
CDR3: CASSVRRDRLEKLFF

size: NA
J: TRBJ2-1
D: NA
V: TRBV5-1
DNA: TGCGCCAGCAGCTTGCCCACAGAGAACAATGAGCAGTTCTTC
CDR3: CASSLPTENNEQFF

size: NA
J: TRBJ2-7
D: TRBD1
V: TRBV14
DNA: TGTGCCAGCAGCCAAGGTCGGGCCAGGGGGTCGGTCGAGCAGTACTTC
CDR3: CASSQGRARGSVEQYF